This T cell receptor (beta chain) was sequenced in a study of post-analysis software for immune sequencing data. Study-wide results and caveats: Those with multiple sclerosis, the patient group, showed significantly lower normalized Chao1 diversity than controls.

Remarks on this clonotype: Its specificity is not known.

Sequencing libraries made from TCR beta cDNA carried unique molecular identifiers. Each sample of 1 to 10 million input T cells yielded about 500,000 cDNA molecules, so each molecule approximated one T cell. MiXCR, run by TCRdb on the PCR reads, gives a single entry per CDR3 protein. The data contain almost 700,000 distinct CDR3 sequences, around 64% of them singletons. The specimen was blood. This clonotype was obtained from a girl aged 2-10 years with multiple sclerosis.

The CDR3 protein is CSAIRTSGRTYEQYF. Here the CDR3 DNA reads TGCAGTGCTATTCGGACTAGCGGGAGGACCTACGAGCAGTACTTC. V gene TRBV20-1 combines with J gene TRBJ2-7; 14 nucleotides match TRBD2. Unmatched junction bases numbered 4, after V lost 4 bases and J lost 2 bases. This CDR3 is built from 15 residues. Germline V gives CDR1 DFQATT, CDR2 SNEGSKA (reference sequence).